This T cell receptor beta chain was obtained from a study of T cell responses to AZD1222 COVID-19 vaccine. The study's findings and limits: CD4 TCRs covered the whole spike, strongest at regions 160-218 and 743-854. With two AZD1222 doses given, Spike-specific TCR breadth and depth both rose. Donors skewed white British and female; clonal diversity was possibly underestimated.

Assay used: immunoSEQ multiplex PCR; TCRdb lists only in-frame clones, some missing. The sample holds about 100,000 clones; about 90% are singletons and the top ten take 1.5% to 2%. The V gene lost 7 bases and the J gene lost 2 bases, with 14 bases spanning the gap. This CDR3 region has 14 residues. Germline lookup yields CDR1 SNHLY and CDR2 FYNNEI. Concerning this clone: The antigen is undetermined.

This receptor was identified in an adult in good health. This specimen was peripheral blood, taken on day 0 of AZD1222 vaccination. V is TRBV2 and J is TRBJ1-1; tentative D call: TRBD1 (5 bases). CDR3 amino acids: CASTRAGVNTEAFF. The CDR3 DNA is TGTGCCAGCACCCGGGCGGGGGTTAACACTGAAGCTTTCTTT.